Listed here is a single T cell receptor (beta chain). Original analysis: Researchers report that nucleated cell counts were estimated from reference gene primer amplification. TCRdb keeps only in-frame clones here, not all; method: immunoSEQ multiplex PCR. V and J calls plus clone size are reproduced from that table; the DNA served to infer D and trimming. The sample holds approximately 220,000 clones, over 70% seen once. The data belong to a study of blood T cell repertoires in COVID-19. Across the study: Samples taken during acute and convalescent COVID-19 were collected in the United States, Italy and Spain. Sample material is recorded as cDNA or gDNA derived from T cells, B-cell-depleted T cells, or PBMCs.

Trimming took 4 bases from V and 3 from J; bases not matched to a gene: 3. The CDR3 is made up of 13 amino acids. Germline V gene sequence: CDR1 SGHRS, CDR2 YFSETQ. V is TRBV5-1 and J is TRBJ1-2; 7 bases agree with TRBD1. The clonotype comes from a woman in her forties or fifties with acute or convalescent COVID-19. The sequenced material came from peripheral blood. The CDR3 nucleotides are TGCGCCAGCAGCGGACAGGCCTACTATGGCTACACCTTC. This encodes CASSGQAYYGYTF.